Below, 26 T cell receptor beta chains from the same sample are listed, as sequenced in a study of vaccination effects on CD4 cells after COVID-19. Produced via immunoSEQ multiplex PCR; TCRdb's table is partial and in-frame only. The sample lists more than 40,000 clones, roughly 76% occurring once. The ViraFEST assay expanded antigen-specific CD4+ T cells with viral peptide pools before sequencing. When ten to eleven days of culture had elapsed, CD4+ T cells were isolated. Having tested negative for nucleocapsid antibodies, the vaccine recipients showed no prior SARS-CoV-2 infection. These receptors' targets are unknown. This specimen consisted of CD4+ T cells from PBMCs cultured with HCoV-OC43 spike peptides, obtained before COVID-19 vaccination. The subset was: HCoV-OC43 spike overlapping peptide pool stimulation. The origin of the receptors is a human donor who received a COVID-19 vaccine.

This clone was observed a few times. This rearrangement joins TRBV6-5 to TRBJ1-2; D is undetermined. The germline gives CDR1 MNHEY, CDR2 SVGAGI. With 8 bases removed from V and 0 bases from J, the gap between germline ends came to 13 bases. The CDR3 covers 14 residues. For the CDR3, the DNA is TGTGCCAGCCTTCCACGGGATTCTAACTATGGCTACACCTTC. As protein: CASLPRDSNYGYTF.

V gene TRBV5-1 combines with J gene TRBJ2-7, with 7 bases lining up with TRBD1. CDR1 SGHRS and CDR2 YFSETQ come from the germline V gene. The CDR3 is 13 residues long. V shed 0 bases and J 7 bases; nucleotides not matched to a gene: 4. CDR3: CASSLDRGREQYF. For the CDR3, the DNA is TGCGCCAGCAGCTTGGACAGGGGAAGGGAGCAGTACTTC.

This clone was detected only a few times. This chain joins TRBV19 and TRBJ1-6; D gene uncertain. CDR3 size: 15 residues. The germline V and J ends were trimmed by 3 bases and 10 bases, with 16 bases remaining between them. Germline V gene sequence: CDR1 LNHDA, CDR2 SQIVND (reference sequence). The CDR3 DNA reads TGTGCCAGTAGTATGACTTCTCTCTCCCAGTCACCCCTCCACTTT. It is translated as CASSMTSLSQSPLHF.

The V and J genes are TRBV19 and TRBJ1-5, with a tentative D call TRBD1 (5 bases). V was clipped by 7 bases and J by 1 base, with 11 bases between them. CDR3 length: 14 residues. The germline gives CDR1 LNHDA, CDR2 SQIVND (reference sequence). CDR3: CASKLTASNQPQHF. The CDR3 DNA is TGTGCCAGTAAGCTGACAGCCAGCAATCAGCCCCAGCATTTT.

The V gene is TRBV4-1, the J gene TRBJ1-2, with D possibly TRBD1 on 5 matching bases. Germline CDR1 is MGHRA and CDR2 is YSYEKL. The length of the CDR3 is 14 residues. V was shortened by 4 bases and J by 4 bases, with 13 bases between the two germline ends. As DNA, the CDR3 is TGCGCCAGCAGCCCGGGGCGGGGGGGCTATGGCTACACCTTC. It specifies CASSPGRGGYGYTF.

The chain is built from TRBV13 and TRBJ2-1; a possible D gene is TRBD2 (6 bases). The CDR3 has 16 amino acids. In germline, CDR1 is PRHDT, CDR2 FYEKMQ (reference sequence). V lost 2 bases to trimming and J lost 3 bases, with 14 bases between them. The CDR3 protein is CASSLRRGGYYNEQFF. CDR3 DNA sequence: TGTGCCAGCAGCTTACGTCGAGGAGGGTACTACAATGAGCAGTTCTTC.

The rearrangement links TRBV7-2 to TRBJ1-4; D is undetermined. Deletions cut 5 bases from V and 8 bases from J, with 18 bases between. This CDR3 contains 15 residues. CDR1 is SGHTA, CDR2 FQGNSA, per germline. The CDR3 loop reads CASSPEIVGWEKLFF. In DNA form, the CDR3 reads TGTGCCAGCAGCCCAGAGATTGTTGGTTGGGAAAAACTGTTTTTT.

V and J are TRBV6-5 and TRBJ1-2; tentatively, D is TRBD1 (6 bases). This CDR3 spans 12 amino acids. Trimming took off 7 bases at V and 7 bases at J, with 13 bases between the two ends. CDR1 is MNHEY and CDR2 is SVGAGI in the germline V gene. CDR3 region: CASTEGGFGYTF. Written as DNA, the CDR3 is TGTGCCAGCACCGAGGGGGGGTTTGGCTACACCTTC.

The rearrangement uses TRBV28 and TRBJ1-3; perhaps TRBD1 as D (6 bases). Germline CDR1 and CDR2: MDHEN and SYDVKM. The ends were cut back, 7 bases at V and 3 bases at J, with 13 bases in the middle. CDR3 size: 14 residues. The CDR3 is CASTLGGHGNTIYF. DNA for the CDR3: TGTGCCAGCACCCTAGGGGGGCATGGAAACACCATATATTTT.

CDR3 in amino acids: CASSVGRSGTGELFF. The CDR3 DNA follows: TGTGCCAGCAGCGTAGGGCGTTCGGGGACCGGGGAGCTGTTTTTT. This rearrangement joins TRBV9 to TRBJ2-2; the D gene is possibly TRBD2 (5 bases). The germline V gene encodes CDR1 SGDLS and CDR2 YYNGEE. The CDR3 covers 15 residues. V was pared by 0 bases and J by 5 bases, with 11 bases between.

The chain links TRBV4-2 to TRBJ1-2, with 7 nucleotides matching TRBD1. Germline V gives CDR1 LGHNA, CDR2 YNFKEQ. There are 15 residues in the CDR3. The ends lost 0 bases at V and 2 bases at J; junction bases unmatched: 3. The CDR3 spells CASSQEAGGNYGYTF. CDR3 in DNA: TGTGCCAGCAGCCAAGAGGCAGGGGGAAACTATGGCTACACCTTC.

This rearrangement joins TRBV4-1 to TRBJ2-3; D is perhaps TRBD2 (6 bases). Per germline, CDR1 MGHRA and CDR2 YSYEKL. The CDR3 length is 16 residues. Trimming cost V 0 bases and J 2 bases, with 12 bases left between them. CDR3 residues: CASSQEGGVYTDTQYF. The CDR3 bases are TGCGCCAGCAGCCAAGAGGGGGGTGTGTACACAGATACGCAGTATTTT.

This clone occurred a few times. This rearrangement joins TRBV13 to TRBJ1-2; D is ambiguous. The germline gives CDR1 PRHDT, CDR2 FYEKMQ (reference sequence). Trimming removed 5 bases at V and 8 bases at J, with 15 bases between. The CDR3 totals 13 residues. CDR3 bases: TGTGCCAGCAGCGTTGTGGACGGCCTGGGCTACACCTTC. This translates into CASSVVDGLGYTF.

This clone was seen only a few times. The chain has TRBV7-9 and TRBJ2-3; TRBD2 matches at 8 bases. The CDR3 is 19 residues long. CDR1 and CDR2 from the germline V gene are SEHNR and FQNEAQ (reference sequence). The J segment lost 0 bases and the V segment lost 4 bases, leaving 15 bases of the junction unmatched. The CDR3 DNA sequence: TGTGCCAGCAGCTCCCCCTCCATGACGGGAGGGATTAGCACAGATACGCAGTATTTT. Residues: CASSSPSMTGGISTDTQYF.

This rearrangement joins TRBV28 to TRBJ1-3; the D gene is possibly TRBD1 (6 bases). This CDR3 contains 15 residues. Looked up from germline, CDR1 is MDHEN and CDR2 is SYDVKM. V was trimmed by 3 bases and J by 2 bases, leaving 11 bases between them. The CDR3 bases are TGTGCCAGCAGTTTTCCAGGGGCAACTGGAAACACCATATATTTT. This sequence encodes CASSFPGATGNTIYF. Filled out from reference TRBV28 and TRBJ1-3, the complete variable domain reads DVKVTQSSRYLVKRTGEKVFLECVQDMDHENMFWYRQDPGLGLRLIYFSYDVKMKEKGDIPEGYSVSREKKERFSLILESASTNQTSMYLCASSFPGATGNTIYFGEGSWLTVV.

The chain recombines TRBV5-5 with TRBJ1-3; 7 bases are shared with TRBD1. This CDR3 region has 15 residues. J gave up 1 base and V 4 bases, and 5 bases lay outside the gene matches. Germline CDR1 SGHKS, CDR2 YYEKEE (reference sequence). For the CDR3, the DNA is TGTGCCAGCAGCCGAGACAGGGTGTCTGGAAACACCATATATTTT. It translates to CASSRDRVSGNTIYF.

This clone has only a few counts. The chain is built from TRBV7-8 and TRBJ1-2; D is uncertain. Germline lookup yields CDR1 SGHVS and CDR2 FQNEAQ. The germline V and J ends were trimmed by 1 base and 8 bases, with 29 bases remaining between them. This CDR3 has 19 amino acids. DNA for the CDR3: TGTGCCAGCAGCTTAGAAACCCCACTCGGGTGGGATCAAGGTCTCGGCTACACCTTC. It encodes CASSLETPLGWDQGLGYTF.

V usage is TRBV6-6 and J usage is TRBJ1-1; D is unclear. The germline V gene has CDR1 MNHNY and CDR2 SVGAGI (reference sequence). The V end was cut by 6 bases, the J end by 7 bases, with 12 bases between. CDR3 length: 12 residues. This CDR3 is CASRYPADEAFF. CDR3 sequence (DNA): TGTGCCAGCAGGTACCCTGCGGATGAAGCTTTCTTT.

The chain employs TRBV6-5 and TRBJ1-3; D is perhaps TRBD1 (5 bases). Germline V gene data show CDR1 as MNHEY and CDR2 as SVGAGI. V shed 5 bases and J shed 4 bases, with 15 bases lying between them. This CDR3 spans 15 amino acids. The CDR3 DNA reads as TGTGCCAGCAGTCGGACACTTGCGCCGGGAAACACCATATATTTT. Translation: CASSRTLAPGNTIYF.

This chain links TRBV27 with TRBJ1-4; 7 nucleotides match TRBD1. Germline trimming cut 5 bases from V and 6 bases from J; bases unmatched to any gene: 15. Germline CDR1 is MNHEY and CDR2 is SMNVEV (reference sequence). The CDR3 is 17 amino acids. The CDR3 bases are TGTGCCAGCAGTCCTACCCCAGGGGGGGGGCCCCATGAAAAACTGTTTTTT. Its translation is CASSPTPGGGPHEKLFF. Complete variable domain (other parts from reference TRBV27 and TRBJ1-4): EAQVTQNPRYLITVTGKKLTVTCSQNMNHEYMSWYRQDPGLGLRQIYYSMNVEVTDKGDVPEGYKVSRKEKRNFPLILESPSPNQTSLYFCASSPTPGGGPHEKLFFGSGTQLSVL.

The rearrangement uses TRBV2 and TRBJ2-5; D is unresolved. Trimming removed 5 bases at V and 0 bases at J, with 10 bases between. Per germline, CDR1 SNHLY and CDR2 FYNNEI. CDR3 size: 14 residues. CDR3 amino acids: CASSKDTYQETQYF. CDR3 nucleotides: TGTGCCAGCAGTAAAGACACGTACCAAGAGACCCAGTACTTC. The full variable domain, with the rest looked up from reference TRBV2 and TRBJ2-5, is EPEVTQTPSHQVTQMGQEVILRCVPISNHLYFYWYRQILGQKVEFLVSFYNNEISEKSEIFDDQFSVERPDGSNFTLKIRSTKLEDSAMYFCASSKDTYQETQYFGPGTRLLVL.

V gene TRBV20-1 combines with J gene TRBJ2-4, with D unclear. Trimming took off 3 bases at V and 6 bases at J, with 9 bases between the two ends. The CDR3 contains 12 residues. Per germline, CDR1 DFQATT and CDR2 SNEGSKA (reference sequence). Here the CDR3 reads CSASRPINIQYF. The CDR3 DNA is TGCAGTGCTAGTCGTCCTATAAACATTCAGTACTTC.

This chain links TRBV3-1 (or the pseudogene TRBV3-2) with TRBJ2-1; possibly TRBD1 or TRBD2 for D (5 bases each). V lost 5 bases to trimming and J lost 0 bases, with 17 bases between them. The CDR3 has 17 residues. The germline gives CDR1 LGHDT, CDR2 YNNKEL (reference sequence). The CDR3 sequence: CASSSGTKAFSYNEQFF. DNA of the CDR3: TGTGCCAGCAGCTCAGGGACGAAGGCTTTCTCCTACAATGAGCAGTTCTTC.

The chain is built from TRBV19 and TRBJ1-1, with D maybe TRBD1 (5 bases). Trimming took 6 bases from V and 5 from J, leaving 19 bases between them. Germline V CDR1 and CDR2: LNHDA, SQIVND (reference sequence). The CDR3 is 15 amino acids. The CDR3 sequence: CASRGDFLAFTEAFF. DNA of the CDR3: TGTGCCAGTAGAGGGGATTTCCTAGCCTTTACTGAAGCTTTCTTT.

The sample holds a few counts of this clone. CDR3 DNA: TGTGCCAGCAGTTATCTAGCGGGAGCCACCGGGGAGCTGTTTTTT. Translation: CASSYLAGATGELFF. The chain employs TRBV2 and TRBJ2-2, with TRBD2 identical over 10 bases. The CDR3 sequence is 15 residues long. CDR1 SNHLY and CDR2 FYNNEI come from the germline V gene. V shed 5 bases, J shed 4 bases, and the junction held 4 bases outside the gene matches. The whole variable domain, filled in from reference TRBV2 and TRBJ2-2, reads EPEVTQTPSHQVTQMGQEVILRCVPISNHLYFYWYRQILGQKVEFLVSFYNNEISEKSEIFDDQFSVERPDGSNFTLKIRSTKLEDSAMYFCASSYLAGATGELFFGEGSRLTVL.

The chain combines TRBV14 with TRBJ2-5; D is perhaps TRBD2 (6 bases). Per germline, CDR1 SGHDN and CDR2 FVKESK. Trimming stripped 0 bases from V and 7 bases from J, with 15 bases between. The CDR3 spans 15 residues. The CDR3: CASSQDLGRGSTQYF. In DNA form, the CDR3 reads TGTGCCAGCAGCCAAGATTTAGGCCGGGGGTCGACCCAGTACTTC. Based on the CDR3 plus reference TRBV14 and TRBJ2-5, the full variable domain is EAGVTQFPSHSVIEKGQTVTLRCDPISGHDNLYWYRRVMGKEIKFLLHFVKESKQDESGMPNNRFLAERTGGTYSTLKVQPAELEDSGVYFCASSQDLGRGSTQYFGPGTRLLVL.